The 4 T cell receptor beta chains given below trace back to one sample, sequenced in a study of beta chain features in type 1 diabetes. Sequenced material consisted of expressed TCRB transcripts (all of the isolated RNA was reverse transcribed). Libraries were prepared by immunoSEQ multiplex PCR; TCRdb keeps only in-frame clonotypes and omits some of them. Of under 900,000 clones in the sample, 17% were seen once. Sequenced input: naive CD4+ T cells from blood. All receptors come from a young woman in good health.

This clone was picked up a small number of times. Other DNA sequences in this specimen translate into the identical CDR3. The chain couples TRBV7-2 to TRBJ1-1, with 8 positions matching TRBD1. V was pared by 3 bases and J by 5 bases, with 5 bases of the junction left unmatched. There are 14 residues in the CDR3. Germline V gives CDR1 SGHTA, CDR2 FQGNSA. CDR3 residues: CASSLVRGPTEAFF. DNA for the CDR3: TGTGCCAGCAGCTTGGTCAGGGGGCCAACTGAAGCTTTCTTT.

This clone was counted only a few times. The rearrangement links TRBV7-8 to TRBJ2-7; 9 nucleotides match TRBD1. Germline lookup yields CDR1 SGHVS and CDR2 FQNEAQ. CDR3 size: 11 residues. J gave up 12 bases and V 7 bases, and 7 bases lay outside the gene matches. CDR3 residues: CASTTSDRGYF. In DNA form, the CDR3 reads TGTGCCAGCACCACCTCGGACAGGGGGTACTTC.

The V gene is TRBV7-3, the J gene TRBJ2-1, with a tentative D call TRBD1 (6 bases). Germline assignment: CDR1 SGHTA and CDR2 FQGTGA. V lost 1 base and J 5 bases, leaving 12 bases between the germline ends. The CDR3 is 15 amino acids. The CDR3 region is CASSLNGQTNNEQFF. The CDR3, as DNA: TGTGCCAGCAGCTTAAACGGACAGACCAACAATGAGCAGTTCTTC.

This clone appeared a few times. The rearrangement joins TRBV7-2 to TRBJ1-2; a weak D match, TRBD1 (6 bases). This CDR3 spans 14 amino acids. The germline V and J ends were trimmed by 5 bases and 6 bases, with 16 bases remaining between them. Germline V gene data show CDR1 as SGHTA and CDR2 as FQGNSA. The CDR3 DNA reads TGTGCCAGCAGCCCGACCGGGACAATCAATGGCTACACCTTC. Translated, it gives CASSPTGTINGYTF.